These 11 T cell receptor beta chains came from one sample sequenced in a study of blood T cells in healthy people across ages. A second PCR of about 6 to 12 cycles used a sample-barcoded 5' primer and a J-beta primer mix. TCRdb itself ran the 5' RACE reads through MiXCR, one entry per CDR3 protein. The sample has hundreds of thousands of distinct CDR3 sequences, about 43% seen once. The sequencing sample was made of blood. These receptors were taken from a man aged 80 or over in good health.

This chain uses TRBV7-3 with TRBJ2-1, with 8 bases lining up with TRBD2. This CDR3 contains 18 residues. Germline V gene data show CDR1 as SGHTA and CDR2 as FQGTGA. Losses at the gene ends were 1 base for V and 9 bases for J; bases not matched to a gene: 17. The CDR3 nucleotides are TGTGCCAGCAGCTTAATCCCAAATCGGGCGGGACTAGTGGGTGAGCAGTTCTTC. Translation gives CASSLIPNRAGLVGEQFF.

In this sample, this clonotype turned up once. This sequence joins TRBV5-7 and TRBJ2-3, with D hard to call. TRBV5-7 is filed as an ORF, its function uncertain. V lost 3 bases to trimming and J lost 6 bases, with 17 bases between them. The CDR3 extends over 15 amino acids. The CDR3 DNA reads as TGTGCCAGCAGCTACCCTTGCGACAAGGCGGATACGCAGTATTTT. Encoded protein: CASSYPCDKADTQYF.

The gene calls are TRBV7-2 and TRBJ2-5, with D perhaps being TRBD1 or TRBD2 (5 bases each). Germline lookup yields CDR1 SGHTA and CDR2 FQGNSA. V lost 3 bases and J lost 5, with 13 bases in between. The CDR3 consists of 14 residues. CDR3 in amino acids: CASSFGGDGETQYF. Here the CDR3 DNA reads TGTGCCAGCAGCTTTGGGGGAGACGGGGAGACCCAGTACTTC.

The chain recombines TRBV12-5 with TRBJ1-1; D remains ambiguous. Germline CDR1 and CDR2: LGHNT and FRNRAP. This CDR3 has 11 amino acids. V lost 3 bases and J 3 bases, leaving 2 bases between the germline ends. CDR3 nucleotides: TGTGCTAGTGGTTTCGACACTGAAGCTTTCTTT. Encoded protein: CASGFDTEAFF.

The chain employs TRBV6-6 and TRBJ1-5; D is undetermined. Germline V gene lookup returns CDR1 MNHNY and CDR2 SVGAGI (reference sequence). V was cut by 2 bases and J by 2 bases, with 16 bases left in between. The length of the CDR3 is 17 residues. The CDR3 loop is CASSYQSQGGGNQPQHF. The CDR3 region has the DNA TGTGCCAGCAGTTACCAGTCTCAAGGCGGCGGCAATCAGCCCCAGCATTTT.

This clonotype has ten or more counts. The chain carries TRBV6-6 and TRBJ2-3, with D unresolved. Trimming removed 7 bases at V and 0 bases at J, with 11 bases between. The CDR3 has 14 residues. Germline V gives CDR1 MNHNY, CDR2 SVGAGI (reference sequence). DNA of the CDR3: TGTGCCAGCACCCCCGCGGATAGCACAGATACGCAGTATTTT. This gives the protein CASTPADSTDTQYF.

This chain uses TRBV20-1 with TRBJ1-6, with 11 bases identical to TRBD1. The trim removed 3 bases at V and 2 bases at J, leaving 3 bases unmatched. The CDR3 is 16 amino acids. CDR1 and CDR2 from the germline V gene are DFQATT and SNEGSKA (reference sequence). CDR3 loop: CSARSGQGAYNSPLHF. DNA of the CDR3: TGCAGTGCTAGGTCGGGACAGGGGGCCTATAATTCACCCCTCCACTTT.

This clonotype showed up just a few times. The chain links TRBV7-3 to TRBJ2-7, with a tentative D call TRBD2 (6 bases). The germline V gene encodes CDR1 SGHTA and CDR2 FQGTGA. V lost 5 bases, J lost 3 bases, and 17 bases lay in between. This CDR3 region has 15 residues. Here the CDR3 reads CASSLFGGGVYEQYF. As DNA, the CDR3 is TGTGCCAGCAGCCTCTTTGGGGGAGGCGTCTACGAGCAGTACTTC.

The chain joins TRBV6-2 or TRBV6-3 to TRBJ1-1; no definite D call. Germline lookup yields CDR1 MNHEY and CDR2 SVGEGT. This CDR3 is 15 amino acids long. Trimming left V 2 bases short and J 4 bases short, with 14 bases between. The CDR3 reads CASSYVRIGSTEAFF. The CDR3, as DNA: TGTGCCAGCAGTTACGTTCGGATTGGGAGCACTGAAGCTTTCTTT.

To note about this clonotype: A read error may produce the germline difference seen at one junction end. The chain is built from TRBV7-3 and TRBJ2-1; tentative D call: TRBD1 (5 bases). The CDR3 is made up of 13 amino acids. Germline CDR1 and CDR2: SGHTA and FQGTGA. CDR3 sequence: CASSVTGQNEQFF. Written as DNA, the CDR3 is TGTGCCAGCAGCGTAACAGGTCAAAATGAGCAGTTCTTC.

This clonotype was seen repeatedly, ten times or more. The CDR3 region is CASSFPNSPLHF. CDR3 coding DNA: TGTGCCAGCAGCTTTCCGAATTCACCCCTCCACTTT. V and J are TRBV7-9 and TRBJ1-6; D unclear. This CDR3 is 12 amino acids long. The V end was cut by 3 bases, the J end by 7 bases, with 4 bases between. From germline, CDR1 is SEHNR and CDR2 FQNEAQ (reference sequence).